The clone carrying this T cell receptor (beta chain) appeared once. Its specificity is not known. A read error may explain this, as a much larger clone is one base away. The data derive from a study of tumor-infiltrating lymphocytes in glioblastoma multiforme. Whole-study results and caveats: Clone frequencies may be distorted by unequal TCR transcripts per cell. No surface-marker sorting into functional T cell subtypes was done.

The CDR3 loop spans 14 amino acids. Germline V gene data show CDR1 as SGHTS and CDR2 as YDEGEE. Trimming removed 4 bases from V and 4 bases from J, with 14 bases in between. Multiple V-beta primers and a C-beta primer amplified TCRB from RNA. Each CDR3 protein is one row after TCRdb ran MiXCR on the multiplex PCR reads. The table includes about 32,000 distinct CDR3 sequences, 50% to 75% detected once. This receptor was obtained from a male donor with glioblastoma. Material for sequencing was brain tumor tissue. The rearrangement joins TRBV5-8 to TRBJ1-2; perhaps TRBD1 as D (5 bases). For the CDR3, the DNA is TGTGCCAGCAGCACTTCGACAGAGAGCTATGGCTACACCTTC. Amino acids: CASSTSTESYGYTF.